The source of this T cell receptor (beta chain) is a study of cytomegalovirus exposure and HLA in healthy donors. The PCR ran on 60 Vbeta and 13 Jbeta primers. The data were produced by immunoSEQ multiplex PCR, yet TCRdb's version contains in-frame clones alone and is incomplete. The sample has some 170,000 clones; about 80% are singletons. Germline V gives CDR1 MNHEY, CDR2 SVGAGI. The CDR3 totals 14 residues. The ends were cut back, 6 bases at V and 2 bases at J, with 10 bases in the middle. The TCR was taken from a man aged 18-30 years in good health and CMV-seropositive. The genes are TRBV6-5 and TRBJ2-2; TRBD2 is a possible D gene (5 bases). The source material was PBMCs. CDR3 region: CASSTGINTGELFF. CDR3 nucleotides: TGTGCCAGCAGCACCGGGATCAACACCGGGGAGCTGTTTTTT.